The 11 T cell receptor beta chains in this list originate from one sample, sequenced in a study of blood T cells in healthy people across ages. A second PCR of roughly 7 to 11 cycles used a sample-barcoded 5' primer and a J-beta primer mix. One entry per CDR3 protein, called by TCRdb with MiXCR from the 5' RACE reads. The sample records a few hundred thousand distinct CDR3 sequences, roughly 29% being singletons. Sequencing input: blood. The receptors stem from a woman between 65 and 79 years old in good health.

The V and J genes are TRBV5-5 and TRBJ2-5; 7 positions agree with TRBD2. Unmatched junction bases numbered 5, after V lost 5 bases and J lost 4 bases. Germline CDR1 SGHKS, CDR2 YYEKEE (reference sequence). This CDR3 has 13 amino acids. CDR3 sequence: CASRPTSLETQYF. Here the CDR3 DNA reads TGTGCCAGCAGACCGACTAGCCTAGAGACCCAGTACTTC.

This clonotype occurred a few times. The rearrangement joins TRBV19 to TRBJ2-6; 7 nucleotides line up with TRBD1. This CDR3 has 17 residues. With 5 bases clipped from V and 0 bases from J, the junction kept 7 bases outside the gene matches. Germline CDR1 is LNHDA and CDR2 is SQIVND (reference sequence). CDR3 in amino acids: CASSGTGVFSGANVLTF. CDR3 bases: TGTGCCAGTAGTGGAACAGGGGTCTTCTCTGGGGCCAACGTCCTGACTTTC.

To note about this clonotype: At one of its ends the junction is not consistent with the germline gene, which may arise from a read error. The chain combines TRBV5-6 with TRBJ2-2, with D tentatively TRBD1 or TRBD2 (5 bases each). Germline CDR1 reads SGHDT; CDR2 reads YYEEEE. The CDR3 consists of 16 residues. CDR3 amino acids: CASSRPSPMKTGALFF. CDR3 DNA sequence: TGTGCCAGCAGCCGACCTTCCCCCATGAAAACCGGGGCGCTGTTTTTT. The full variable domain, with the rest looked up from reference TRBV5-6 and TRBJ2-2, is DAGVTQSPTHLIKTRGQQVTLRCSPKSGHDTVSWYQQALGQGPQFIFQYYEEEERQRGNFPDRFSGHQFPNYSSELNVNALLLGDSALYLCASSRPSPMKTGALFFGEGSRLTVL.

This clonotype was seen a handful of times. This chain links TRBV14 with TRBJ2-4, with a tentative D call TRBD1 (5 bases). The CDR3 is 17 residues long. The germline V gene encodes CDR1 SGHDN and CDR2 FVKESK. Trimming took 0 bases from V and 0 from J, leaving 12 bases between them. The DNA for the CDR3 is TGTGCCAGCAGCCAAGAGGGGCAGGGAAAAGCCAAAAACATTCAGTACTTC. This sequence encodes CASSQEGQGKAKNIQYF.

The genes are TRBV7-2 and TRBJ2-1, with D perhaps TRBD2 (5 bases). The J call may be mistaken, given a closer DNA end match to TRBJ2-7. This CDR3 has 16 amino acids. Germline V CDR1 and CDR2: SGHTA, FQGNSA. In DNA form, the CDR3 reads TGTGCCAGCAGCTTACTCATTGGTCCTGAGGGCTACGAGCAGTACTTC. The encoded protein is CASSLLIGPEGYEQYF.

The chain combines TRBV5-1 with TRBJ2-5; D gene ambiguous. V was trimmed by 0 bases and J by 3 bases, leaving 9 bases between them. This CDR3 has 14 amino acids. Germline lookup yields CDR1 SGHRS and CDR2 YFSETQ. CDR3 loop: CASSLAAAEETQYF. Written as DNA, the CDR3 is TGCGCCAGCAGCTTGGCGGCGGCAGAAGAGACCCAGTACTTC.

A word on this clonotype: A read error may produce the germline difference seen at one junction end. The chain links TRBV25-1 to TRBJ2-1, with D perhaps TRBD2 (7 bases). Per germline, CDR1 MGHDK and CDR2 SYGVNS. This CDR3 comprises 13 residues. CDR3 coding DNA: TGCGCCAGCAGTGCGGGGGCAGGCAATGAGCAGTTCTTC. Protein product: CASSAGAGNEQFF.

This clonotype has only a few counts. The chain is built from TRBV28 and TRBJ2-7; D gene ambiguous. The CDR3 extends over 12 amino acids. The V and J ends lost 3 bases and 6 bases respectively, with 9 bases between them. Germline CDR1 is MDHEN and CDR2 is SYDVKM. The DNA of the CDR3 is TGTGCCAGCAGTTTGACCTCAAGCGAGCAGTACTTC. Protein product: CASSLTSSEQYF. Supplemented by reference TRBV28 and TRBJ2-7, the full variable domain reads DVKVTQSSRYLVKRTGEKVFLECVQDMDHENMFWYRQDPGLGLRLIYFSYDVKMKEKGDIPEGYSVSREKKERFSLILESASTNQTSMYLCASSLTSSEQYFGPGTRLTVT.

This clonotype was counted a few times. J is TRBJ2-4 and V is TRBV12-3 or TRBV12-4; D is ambiguous. This CDR3 spans 11 amino acids. Trimming took 1 base from V and 11 from J, leaving 6 bases between them. In DNA form, the CDR3 reads TGTGCCAGCAGTTTAGGGAGACTTCAGTACTTC. Protein product: CASSLGRLQYF.

The chain links TRBV12-3 or TRBV12-4 to TRBJ1-2; D gene unclear. This CDR3 spans 11 amino acids. V was shortened by 5 bases and J by 8 bases, with 9 bases between the two germline ends. CDR3 sequence (DNA): TGTGCCAGCAGTCGAGGTAGCGGCTACACCTTC. Its protein is CASSRGSGYTF.

The chain couples TRBV5-1 to TRBJ2-3; weak D call: TRBD2 (5 bases). CDR3 length equals 13 residues. Germline CDR1 reads SGHRS; CDR2 reads YFSETQ. V was clipped by 7 bases and J by 0 bases, with 9 bases between them. The CDR3 sequence is CASGGGSTDTQYF. The DNA of the CDR3 is TGCGCCAGCGGAGGCGGAAGCACAGATACGCAGTATTTT.